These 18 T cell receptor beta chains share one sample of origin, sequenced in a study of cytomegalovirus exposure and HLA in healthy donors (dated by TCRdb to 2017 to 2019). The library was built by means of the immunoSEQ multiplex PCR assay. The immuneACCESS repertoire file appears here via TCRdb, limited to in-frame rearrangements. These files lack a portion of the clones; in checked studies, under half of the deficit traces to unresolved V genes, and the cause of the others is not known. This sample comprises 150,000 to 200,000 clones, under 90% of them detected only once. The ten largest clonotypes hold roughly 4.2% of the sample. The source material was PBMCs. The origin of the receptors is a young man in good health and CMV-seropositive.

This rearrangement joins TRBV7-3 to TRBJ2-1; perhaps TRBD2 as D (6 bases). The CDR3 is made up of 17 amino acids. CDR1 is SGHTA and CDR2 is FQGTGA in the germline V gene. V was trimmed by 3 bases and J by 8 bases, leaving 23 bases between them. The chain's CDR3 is CASSFESGGAGTDEQFF. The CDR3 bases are TGTGCCAGCAGCTTTGAATCAGGTGGCGCAGGGACTGATGAGCAGTTCTTC.

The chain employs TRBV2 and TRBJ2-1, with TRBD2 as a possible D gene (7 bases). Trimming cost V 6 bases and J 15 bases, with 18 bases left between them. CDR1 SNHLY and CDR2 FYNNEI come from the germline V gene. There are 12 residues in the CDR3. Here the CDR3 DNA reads TGTGCCAGCAGGGGAGGGGGAAGTGAAGGGTTCTTC. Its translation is CASRGGGSEGFF.

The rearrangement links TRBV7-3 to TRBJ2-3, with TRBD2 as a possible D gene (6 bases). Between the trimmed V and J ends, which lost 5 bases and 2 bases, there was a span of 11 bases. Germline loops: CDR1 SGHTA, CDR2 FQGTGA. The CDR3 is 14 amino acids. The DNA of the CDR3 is TGTGCCAGCAGCCCCGGGAGCCTCACAGATACGCAGTATTTT. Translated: CASSPGSLTDTQYF.

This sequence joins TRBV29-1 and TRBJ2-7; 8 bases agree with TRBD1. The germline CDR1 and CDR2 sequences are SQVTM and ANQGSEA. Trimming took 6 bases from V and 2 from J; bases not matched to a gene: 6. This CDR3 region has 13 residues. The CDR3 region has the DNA TGCAGCGTGATGGACAGGGCAACCTACGAGCAGTACTTC. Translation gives CSVMDRATYEQYF.

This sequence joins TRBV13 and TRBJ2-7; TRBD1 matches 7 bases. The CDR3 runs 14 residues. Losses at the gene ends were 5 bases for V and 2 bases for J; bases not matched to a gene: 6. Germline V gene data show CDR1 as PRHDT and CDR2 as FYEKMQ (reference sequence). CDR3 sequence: CASSQGQNPYEQYF. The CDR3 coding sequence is TGTGCCAGCAGCCAGGGACAGAACCCCTACGAGCAGTACTTC.

The CDR3 DNA reads TGTGCCAGCAGCGGACAGGGAGTTCTCTACGAGCAGTACTTC. It is translated as CASSGQGVLYEQYF. The chain couples TRBV6-5 to TRBJ2-7, with TRBD1 matching 8 bases. The CDR3 covers 14 residues. The ends lost 6 bases at V and 3 bases at J; junction bases unmatched: 7. Germline V gene lookup returns CDR1 MNHEY and CDR2 SVGAGI.

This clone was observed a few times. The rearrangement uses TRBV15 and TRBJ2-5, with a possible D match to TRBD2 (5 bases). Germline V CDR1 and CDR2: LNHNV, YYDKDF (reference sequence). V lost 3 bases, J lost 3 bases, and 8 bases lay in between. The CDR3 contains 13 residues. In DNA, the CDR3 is TGTGCCACCAGCAGCGGAGGAAAAGAGACCCAGTACTTC. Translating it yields CATSSGGKETQYF.

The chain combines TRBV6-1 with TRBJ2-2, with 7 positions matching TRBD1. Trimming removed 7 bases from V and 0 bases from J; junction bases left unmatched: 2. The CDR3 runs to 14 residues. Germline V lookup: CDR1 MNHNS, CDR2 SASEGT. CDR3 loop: CASTTGANTGELFF. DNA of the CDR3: TGTGCCAGCACCACAGGGGCGAACACCGGGGAGCTGTTTTTT.

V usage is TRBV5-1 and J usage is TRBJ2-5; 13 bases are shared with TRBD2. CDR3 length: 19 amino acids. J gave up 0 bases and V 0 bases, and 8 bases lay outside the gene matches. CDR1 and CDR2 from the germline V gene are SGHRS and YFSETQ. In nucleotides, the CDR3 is TGCGCCAGCAGCTTGGGTGGGACTAGCGGGACGGGGGACCAAGAGACCCAGTACTTC. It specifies CASSLGGTSGTGDQETQYF.

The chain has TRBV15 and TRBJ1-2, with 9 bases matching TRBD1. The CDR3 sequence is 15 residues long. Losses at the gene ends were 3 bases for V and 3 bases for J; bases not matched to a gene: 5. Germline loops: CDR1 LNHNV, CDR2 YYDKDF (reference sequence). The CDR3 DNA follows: TGTGCCACCAGCAGGGGGGGACAGGGAGACTATGGCTACACCTTC. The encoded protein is CATSRGGQGDYGYTF.

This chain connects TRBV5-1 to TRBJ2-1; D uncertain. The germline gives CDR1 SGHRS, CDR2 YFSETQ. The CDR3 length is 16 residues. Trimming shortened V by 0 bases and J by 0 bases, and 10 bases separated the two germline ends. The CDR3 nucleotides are TGCGCCAGCAGCTTGGGTCCCCTCAGCTCCTACAATGAGCAGTTCTTC. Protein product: CASSLGPLSSYNEQFF.

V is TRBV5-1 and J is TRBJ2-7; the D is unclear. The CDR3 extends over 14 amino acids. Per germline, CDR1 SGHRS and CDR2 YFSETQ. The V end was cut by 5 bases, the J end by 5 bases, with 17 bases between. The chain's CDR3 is CASRIEVYAHEQYF. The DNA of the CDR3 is TGCGCCAGCAGAATCGAAGTCTATGCGCACGAGCAGTACTTC.

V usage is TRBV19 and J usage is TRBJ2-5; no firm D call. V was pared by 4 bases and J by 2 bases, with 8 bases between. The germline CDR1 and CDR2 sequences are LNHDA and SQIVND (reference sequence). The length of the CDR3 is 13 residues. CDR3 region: CASSSQKQETQYF. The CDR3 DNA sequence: TGTGCCAGTAGTAGCCAGAAACAAGAGACCCAGTACTTC.

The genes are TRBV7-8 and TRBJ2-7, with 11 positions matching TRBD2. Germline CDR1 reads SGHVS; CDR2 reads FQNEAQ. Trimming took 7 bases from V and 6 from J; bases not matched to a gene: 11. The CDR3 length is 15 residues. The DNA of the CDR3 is TGTGCCAGCAAAAAAGTAGCGGGAGGGCCAGGCGAGCAGTACTTC. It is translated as CASKKVAGGPGEQYF.

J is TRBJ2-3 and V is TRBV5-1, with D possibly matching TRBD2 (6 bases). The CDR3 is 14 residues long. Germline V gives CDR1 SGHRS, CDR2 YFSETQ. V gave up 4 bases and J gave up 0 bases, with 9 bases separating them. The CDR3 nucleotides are TGCGCCAGCAGCATTAGCGGAAGCACAGATACGCAGTATTTT. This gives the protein CASSISGSTDTQYF.

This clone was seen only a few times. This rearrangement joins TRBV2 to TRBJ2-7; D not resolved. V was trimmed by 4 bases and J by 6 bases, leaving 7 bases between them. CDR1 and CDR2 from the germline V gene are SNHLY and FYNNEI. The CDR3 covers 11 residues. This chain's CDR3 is CASSVLVEQYF. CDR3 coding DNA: TGTGCCAGCAGTGTTCTAGTCGAGCAGTACTTC.

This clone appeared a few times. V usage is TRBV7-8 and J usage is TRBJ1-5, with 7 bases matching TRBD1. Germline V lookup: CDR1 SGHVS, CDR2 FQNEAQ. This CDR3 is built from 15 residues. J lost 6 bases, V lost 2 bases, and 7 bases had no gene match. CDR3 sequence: CASSLSTGAGQPQHF. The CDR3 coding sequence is TGTGCCAGCAGCTTAAGCACAGGGGCGGGTCAGCCCCAGCATTTT.

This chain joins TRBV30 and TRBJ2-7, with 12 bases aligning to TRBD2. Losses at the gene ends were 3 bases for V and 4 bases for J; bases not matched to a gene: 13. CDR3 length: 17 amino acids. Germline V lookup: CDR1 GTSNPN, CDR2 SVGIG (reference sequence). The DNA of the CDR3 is TGTGCCTGGAGGGCTAGCGGGAGGGTTGTGGGACTGTACGAGCAGTACTTC. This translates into CAWRASGRVVGLYEQYF.